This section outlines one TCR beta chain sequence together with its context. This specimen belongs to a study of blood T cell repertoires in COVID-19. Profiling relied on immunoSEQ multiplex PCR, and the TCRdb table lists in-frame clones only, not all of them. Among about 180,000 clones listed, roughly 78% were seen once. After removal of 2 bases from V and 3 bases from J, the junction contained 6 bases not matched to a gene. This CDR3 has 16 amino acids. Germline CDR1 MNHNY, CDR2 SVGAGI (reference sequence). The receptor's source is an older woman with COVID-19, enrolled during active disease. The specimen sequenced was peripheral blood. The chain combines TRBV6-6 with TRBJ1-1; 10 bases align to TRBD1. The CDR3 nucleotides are TGTGCCAGCAGTTACGGGACAGGGGCTGCGGACACTGAAGCTTTCTTT. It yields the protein CASSYGTGAADTEAFF.